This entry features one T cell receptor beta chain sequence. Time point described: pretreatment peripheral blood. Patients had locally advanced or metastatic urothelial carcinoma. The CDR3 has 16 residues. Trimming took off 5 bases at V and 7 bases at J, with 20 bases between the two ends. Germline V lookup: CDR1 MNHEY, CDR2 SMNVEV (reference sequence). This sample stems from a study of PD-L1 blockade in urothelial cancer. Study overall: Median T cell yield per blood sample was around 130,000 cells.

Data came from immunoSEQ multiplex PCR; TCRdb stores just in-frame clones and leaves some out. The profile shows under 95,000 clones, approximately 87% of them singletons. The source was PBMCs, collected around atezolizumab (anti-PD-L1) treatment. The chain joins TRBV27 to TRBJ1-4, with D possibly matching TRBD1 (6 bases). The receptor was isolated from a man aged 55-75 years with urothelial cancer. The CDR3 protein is CASSAYPGLGGEKLFF. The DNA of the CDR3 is TGTGCCAGCAGTGCCTATCCTGGGCTAGGGGGTGAAAAACTGTTTTTT. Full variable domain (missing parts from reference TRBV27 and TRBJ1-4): EAQVTQNPRYLITVTGKKLTVTCSQNMNHEYMSWYRQDPGLGLRQIYYSMNVEVTDKGDVPEGYKVSRKEKRNFPLILESPSPNQTSLYFCASSAYPGLGGEKLFFGSGTQLSVL.